This T cell receptor (beta chain) derives from a study of OX40 agonist ivuxolimab in advanced cancers. The germline V gene has CDR1 KGHSH and CDR2 LQKENI. This CDR3 contains 15 residues. V was shortened by 2 bases and J by 1 base, with 9 bases between the two germline ends. To note about this clone: Its specificity is not known.

Overall study results and limits: Relative to CD4+, CD8+ T cells held more expanded clones on average.

The protocol was immunoSEQ multiplex PCR, while the TCRdb copy is restricted to in-frame clones and leaves out a portion. Of approximately 98,000 clones listed, under 95% are singletons. The genes are TRBV18 and TRBJ1-3, with a tentative D call TRBD1 (5 bases). Sequences were derived from CD4+ or CD8+ T cells sorted from blood, sampled in a trial of the OX40 agonist ivuxolimab. The source is an adult with an advanced solid tumor such as melanoma, head and neck, liver or kidney cancer. In DNA, the CDR3 is TGTGCCAGCTCACCAATCCCAGGGTCTGGAAACACCATATATTTT. Amino acids: CASSPIPGSGNTIYF.